This T cell receptor (beta chain) came from a study of patients and donors after allogeneic stem cell transplantation. The sample holds a few counts of this clonotype. The length of the CDR3 is 14 residues. V gave up 2 bases and J gave up 4 bases, with 11 bases separating them. CDR1 and CDR2 (germline): SGHTA, FQGNSA. TCRdb recomputed calls from the RT-PCR reads with MiXCR, one row per CDR3 protein. The data contain roughly 940,000 distinct CDR3 sequences, about 20% of them singletons. Sequenced input: blood, either unsorted or a sorted T cell fraction (not recorded which). This sequence originates from a human donor who was either an allogeneic HSCT recipient or a stem cell or donor lymphocyte infusion donor (not recorded which). It is not recorded whose cells these are; they may come from a transplant donor. The chain recombines TRBV7-2 with TRBJ1-1; D is uncertain. This CDR3 reads CASSLSGESTEAFF. The DNA for the CDR3 is TGTGCCAGCAGCTTAAGCGGGGAGAGCACTGAAGCTTTCTTT.